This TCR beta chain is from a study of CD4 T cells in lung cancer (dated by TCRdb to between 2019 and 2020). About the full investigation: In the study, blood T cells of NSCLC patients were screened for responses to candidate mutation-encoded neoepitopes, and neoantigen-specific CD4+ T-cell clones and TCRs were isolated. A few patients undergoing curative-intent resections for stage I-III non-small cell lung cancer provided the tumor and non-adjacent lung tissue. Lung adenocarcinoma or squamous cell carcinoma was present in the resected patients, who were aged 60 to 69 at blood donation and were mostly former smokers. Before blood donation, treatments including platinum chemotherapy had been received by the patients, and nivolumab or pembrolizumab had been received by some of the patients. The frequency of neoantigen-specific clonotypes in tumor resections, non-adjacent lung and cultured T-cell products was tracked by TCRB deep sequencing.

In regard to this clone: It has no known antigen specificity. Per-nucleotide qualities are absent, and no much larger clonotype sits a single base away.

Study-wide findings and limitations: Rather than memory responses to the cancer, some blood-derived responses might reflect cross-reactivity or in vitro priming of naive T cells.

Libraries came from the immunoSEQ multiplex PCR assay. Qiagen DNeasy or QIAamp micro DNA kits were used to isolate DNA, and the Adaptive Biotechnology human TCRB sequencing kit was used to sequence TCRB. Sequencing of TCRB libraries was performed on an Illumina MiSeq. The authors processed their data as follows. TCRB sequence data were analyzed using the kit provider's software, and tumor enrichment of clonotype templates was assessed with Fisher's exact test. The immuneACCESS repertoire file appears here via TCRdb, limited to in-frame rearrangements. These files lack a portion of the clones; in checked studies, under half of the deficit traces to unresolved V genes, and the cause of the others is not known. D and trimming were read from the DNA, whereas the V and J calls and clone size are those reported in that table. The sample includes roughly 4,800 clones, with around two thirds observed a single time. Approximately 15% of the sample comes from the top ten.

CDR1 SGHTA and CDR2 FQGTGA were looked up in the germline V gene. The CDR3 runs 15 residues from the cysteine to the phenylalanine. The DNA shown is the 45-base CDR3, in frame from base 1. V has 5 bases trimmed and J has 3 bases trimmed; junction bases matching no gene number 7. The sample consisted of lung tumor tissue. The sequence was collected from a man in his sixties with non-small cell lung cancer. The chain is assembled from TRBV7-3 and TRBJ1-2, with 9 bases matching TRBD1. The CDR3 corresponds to CASSTGQGRDYGYTF. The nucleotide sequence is TGTGCCAGCAGCACGGGACAGGGTCGGGACTATGGCTACACCTTC.